This TCR beta chain emerged from a study of cytomegalovirus exposure and HLA in healthy donors (dated by TCRdb to about 2017). About the investigation overall: In an earlier analysis of under 600 of the donors, 250 to 350 Gb of sequence data and 90 million to 120 million unique TCR beta sequences from roughly 200 million T cells were reported. A later analysis re-analyzed previously published TCR beta repertoires from 650 to 800 donors and added high-resolution HLA genotyping to study TCR occurrence patterns. The study combined high-throughput TCR immunosequencing, statistical association of individual TCRs with disease status, and machine learning to predict cytomegalovirus infection status. Besides the first cohort of around 670 subjects, a separate validation cohort made up of 95 to 150 different subjects was used. An earlier analysis of approximately 500 of the donors applied high-throughput TCR beta sequencing to assess whether each TCR beta V gene segment acted as functional or pseudogenic. The T cell repertoires of around 730 subjects were profiled by immunosequencing and related to cytomegalovirus serostatus. Class I and class II HLA loci were covered by the typing at four-digit resolution. Typing coverage varied by locus: roughly 620-630 donors for A, B, C, DRB1 and DQB1; 500 to 550 for DQA1; about 590 for DPA1; around 490 for DPB1. Donor age, sex, ethnicity and CMV serostatus were compiled together with the repertoire data. The study aimed to test whether signatures of past pathogen exposure could be identified by cataloging public T cell receptors. Among the roughly 400 genotyped donors, around 79% belonged to the genetic ancestry cluster associated with self-reported Caucasian donors. Every repertoire in the discovery cohort had been generated on one and the same sequencing platform. Genome-wide SNP genotypes for about three fifths of the roughly 670 donors were used in a later genetic analysis, which treated that subset as a discovery cohort. An early release that covered about 600 HLA-typed donors contained about 290 gigabases of sequencing data and around 85 million unique TCR sequences. Among some 410 genotyped donors of the cohort, an average of approximately 250,000 unique TCR beta nucleotide sequences were sequenced per donor, roughly a sixth of them non-productive. The later analysis used no new phenotypic data to find candidate immune exposures, relying instead on TCR beta sequences and their occurrence across donors. Because of strong linkage in the cohort, roughly five DR-DQ haplotypes were treated as single units for association and clustering.

To prepare the library, the immunoSEQ multiplex PCR assay was applied. For the multiplex PCR, a mixture combining 60 forward primers for TCR Vbeta segments and 13 reverse primers for TCR Jbeta segments was used. The CDR3 region of rearranged TCR beta genes was amplified from genomic DNA by a multiplex PCR assay. Amplified TCR beta libraries were sequenced as 87-base-pair reads on the Illumina HiSeq System. Per the authors' processing: A later analysis counted about 80 million unique TCR beta chains across the 670 or so repertoires, and some 11 million of these chains were shared by at least two donors. To remove PCR and sequencing errors, raw reads were error-corrected and collapsed into unique sequences using a nearest-neighbor algorithm that merged closely related sequences. Alignment of CDR3 sequences to IMGT reference sequences was used to assign V, D and J gene segments. For a sequence to be retained, at least a six-nucleotide match to both a V gene segment and a J gene segment was required. Rearrangements were classified as productive when the CDR3 lacked stop codons and remained in frame with V and J, and all other rearrangements were classified as non-productive. Following IMGT convention, CDR3 was defined as the stretch from the second conserved V-encoded cysteine up to the conserved J-encoded phenylalanine. The earlier analysis of fewer than 750 of the donors excluded sequences that lacked an unambiguous match to a single V gene segment. In an earlier analysis of a few hundred of the donors, V segments were called functional above 56.7% productive rearrangements and were called segregating when the between-donor standard deviation exceeded 5%. A statistical classification framework was built to diagnose cytomegalovirus status from the catalog of TCR beta chain sequences. A later analysis assigned V and J genes by comparing TCR nucleotide sequences with IMGT/GENE-DB human TR gene sequences. Using the TCRdist pipeline, a later analysis assigned CDR3 sequences along with most-parsimonious VDJ recombination scenarios. In a later analysis, each TCR beta chain was defined by its CDR3 amino acid sequence together with its V-gene family, and reads without a unique V-gene family were excluded. In a later analysis, some 600 highly shared, low-generation-probability nucleotide sequences were removed to address suspected cross-contamination and a sequencing artifact. For each public chain, a later analysis derived a clonal expansion index from normalized ranks of inferred template counts within each repertoire. In a later analysis, generation probabilities were computed using a VDJ recombination model fitted to out-of-frame rearrangements, and the results were checked against IGoR. Hypergeometric tests were used in a later analysis to score TCR-TCR, TCR-HLA and TCR-CMV co-occurrence, with a repertoire-size bias correction applied to the TCR pairs. To estimate false discovery rates, a later analysis permuted the HLA or CMV assignments 20 times. In a later analysis, co-occurring TCRs were grouped using DBSCAN, with TCRdist sequence similarity added in when clustering inside HLA-allele-positive subsets. Co-occurrence clustering excluded repertoires with fewer than 30,000 or more than 120,000 public chains, plus five with anomalous nucleotide sharing. Sourced from immuneACCESS, this table was stored by TCRdb with only in-frame sequences that have V and J called. A share of the clones is absent; for the studies checked, an unresolved V gene accounts for under half, and the remainder has no known explanation. From that table come the V and J calls and clone size; the DNA was used to work out D and trimming. For this sample there are 170,000 or so clones; over 70% appear just once. The ten largest account for 3.1% of the sample.

In the germline V gene, CDR1 corresponds to SGHTA and CDR2 to FQGNSA. The CDR3 runs 15 amino acids, cysteine and phenylalanine included. Here the CDR3 DNA is all that survives: 45 bases in frame from base 1. The V end gives up 3 bases and the J end 7 bases, leaving 8 bases in the junction not matched to a gene. Overall study results and their limits: Because counts were too low, about 17 rarely observed V segments, including chromosome 9 orphons, were excluded from the earlier analysis of some 540 of the donors. A cluster of highly shared sequence variants was judged likely to be a technical artifact of the sequencing pipeline. The classifier was reported to diagnose cytomegalovirus status with high specificity and sensitivity in both the original cohort and the validation cohort. Because HLA typing was missing for some donors at each locus, association tests included only the typed subset. In a later analysis, HLA-associated TCR beta chains showed more clonal expansion and lower generation probabilities than non-associated chains that were equally common. A later analysis found that most CMV-associated TCR beta chains appeared HLA-restricted, with HLA associations seemingly driven largely by CMV exposure. According to a later analysis, TCR association rates differed among HLA loci, with DRB1 alleles showing the most associated TCRs and HLA-C alleles showing the fewest. For the cohort, immune exposure information was limited to CMV serostatus. In the study, approximately 160 TCR beta chains were listed as associated with cytomegalovirus. According to a later genetic analysis, donors in an Asian-associated ancestry cluster had fewer N-insertions in productive TCRs than the approximately 690-donor mean. Assigning TCR associations to individual alleles was difficult when HLA alleles, especially DR and DQ, strongly co-occurred. In a later analysis, more than 15,000 TCR beta sequences were associated with specific HLA alleles at a false discovery rate of 0.05. Some IMGT-functional V segments, including TRBV6-2 and TRBV6-3, could not be distinguished by the 87-base-pair reads and were therefore excluded. An association between a missense DCLRE1C variant and V-gene and J-gene trimming of TCR beta chains was found in a later genetic analysis and replicated in an independent cohort. An earlier analysis of roughly 570 of the donors showed that most TCR beta V segments appeared in productive rearrangements either about 90% or about 30% of the time, which broadly matched IMGT annotations. Linkage disequilibrium might explain the correlated functional status among segregating V segments, but an unknown experimental factor could not be ruled out. The presence/absence analyses assumed that sequencing depth was roughly uniform across donors, and that assumption may not be true. Several of the top co-occurrence clusters appeared to be linked to parvovirus B19, influenza, CMV and Epstein-Barr virus, according to a later analysis. A further reported finding was that TCR beta sequences accurately predicted the HLA-A and HLA-B alleles for most subjects in the first cohort. Only TCR beta chains were sequenced in this cohort, and the absence of alpha or paired-chain data limited detectable features. In vitro tests confirmed that three of the cytomegalovirus-associated TCR beta chains recognize cytomegalovirus antigens. Most TCR sequences were observed very rarely across donors, whereas some public TCRs were present in many individuals. It was suggested by the authors that the approach could potentially be generalized to other disease states and immunological phenotypes.

In total, over 600 healthy bone marrow donors made up the cohort. At the time of sampling, all cohort members were nominally healthy, though unrecorded immune exposures were likely present. The donor tested CMV seropositive and was one of the 289 seropositive cohort members. A peripheral blood sample was collected from each donor, and TCR beta sequencing was performed on peripheral blood mononuclear cells. Genomic DNA was extracted from the blood cell samples with the Qiagen DNeasy Blood Extraction Kit. Remarks on this clone: Its antigen specificity is not known. No quality values exist for individual bases; no much larger clone is one base distant.

This sequence was found in a woman aged 45-59 years in good health and CMV-seropositive. The rearranged chain carries TRBV7-2 and TRBJ2-3; TRBD2 lines up with 9 middle nucleotides. Sequenced input: PBMCs. The CDR3 reads as follows: CASSFPSGVGNTQYF. The DNA sequence is TGTGCCAGCAGCTTTCCTAGCGGGGTTGGGAATACGCAGTATTTT.